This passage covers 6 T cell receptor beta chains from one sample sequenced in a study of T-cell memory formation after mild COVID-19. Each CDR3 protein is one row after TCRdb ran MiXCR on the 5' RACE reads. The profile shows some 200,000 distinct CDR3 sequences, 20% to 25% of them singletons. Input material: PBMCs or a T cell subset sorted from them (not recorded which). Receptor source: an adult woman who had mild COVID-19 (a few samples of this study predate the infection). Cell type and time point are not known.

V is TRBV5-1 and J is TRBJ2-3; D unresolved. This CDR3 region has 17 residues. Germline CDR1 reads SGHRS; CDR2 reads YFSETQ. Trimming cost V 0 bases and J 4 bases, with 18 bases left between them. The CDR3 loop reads CASSLEGVLGLADTQYF. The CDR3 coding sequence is TGCGCCAGCAGCTTGGAAGGTGTTTTGGGGTTGGCAGATACGCAGTATTTT. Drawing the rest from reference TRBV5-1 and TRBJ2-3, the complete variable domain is KAGVTQTPRYLIKTRGQQVTLSCSPISGHRSVSWYQQTPGQGLQFLFEYFSETQRNKGNFPGRFSGRQFSNSRSEMNVSTLELGDSALYLCASSLEGVLGLADTQYFGPGTRLTVL.

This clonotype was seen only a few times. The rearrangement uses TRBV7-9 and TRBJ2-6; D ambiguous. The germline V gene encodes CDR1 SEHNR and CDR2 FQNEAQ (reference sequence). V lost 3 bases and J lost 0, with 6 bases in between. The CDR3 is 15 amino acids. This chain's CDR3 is CASSFWASGANVLTF. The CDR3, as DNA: TGTGCCAGCAGCTTTTGGGCCTCTGGGGCCAACGTCCTGACTTTC.

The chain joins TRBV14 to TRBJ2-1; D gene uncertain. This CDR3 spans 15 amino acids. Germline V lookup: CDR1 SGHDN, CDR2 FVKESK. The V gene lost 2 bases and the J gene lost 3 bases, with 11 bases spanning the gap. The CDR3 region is CASSQPPGVYNEQFF. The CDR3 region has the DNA TGTGCCAGCAGCCAACCTCCAGGAGTCTACAATGAGCAGTTCTTC.

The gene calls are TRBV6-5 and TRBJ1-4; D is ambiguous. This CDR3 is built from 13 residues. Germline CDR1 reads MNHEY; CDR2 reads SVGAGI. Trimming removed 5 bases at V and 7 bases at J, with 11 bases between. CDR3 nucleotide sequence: TGTGCCAGCAGTCTCCCCGGCGGTGAAAAACTGTTTTTT. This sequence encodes CASSLPGGEKLFF.

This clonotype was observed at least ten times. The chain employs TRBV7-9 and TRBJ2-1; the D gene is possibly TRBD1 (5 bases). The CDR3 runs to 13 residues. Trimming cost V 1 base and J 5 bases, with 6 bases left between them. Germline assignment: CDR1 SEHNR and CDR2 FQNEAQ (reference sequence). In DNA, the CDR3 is TGTGCCAGCAGCTTAGGGACAAACAATGAGCAGTTCTTC. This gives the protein CASSLGTNNEQFF. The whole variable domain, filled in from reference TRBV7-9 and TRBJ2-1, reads DTGVSQNPRHKITKRGQNVTFRCDPISEHNRLYWYRQTLGQGPEFLTYFQNEAQLEKSRLLSDRFSAERPKGSFSTLEIQRTEQGDSAMYLCASSLGTNNEQFFGPGTRLTVL.

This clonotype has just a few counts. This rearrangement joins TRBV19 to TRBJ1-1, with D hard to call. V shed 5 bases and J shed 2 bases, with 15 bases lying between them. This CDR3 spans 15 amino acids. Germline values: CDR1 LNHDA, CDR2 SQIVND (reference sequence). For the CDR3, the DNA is TGTGCCAGTAGTTTTCAAGGGAGCGGTAACACTGAAGCTTTCTTT. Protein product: CASSFQGSGNTEAFF.